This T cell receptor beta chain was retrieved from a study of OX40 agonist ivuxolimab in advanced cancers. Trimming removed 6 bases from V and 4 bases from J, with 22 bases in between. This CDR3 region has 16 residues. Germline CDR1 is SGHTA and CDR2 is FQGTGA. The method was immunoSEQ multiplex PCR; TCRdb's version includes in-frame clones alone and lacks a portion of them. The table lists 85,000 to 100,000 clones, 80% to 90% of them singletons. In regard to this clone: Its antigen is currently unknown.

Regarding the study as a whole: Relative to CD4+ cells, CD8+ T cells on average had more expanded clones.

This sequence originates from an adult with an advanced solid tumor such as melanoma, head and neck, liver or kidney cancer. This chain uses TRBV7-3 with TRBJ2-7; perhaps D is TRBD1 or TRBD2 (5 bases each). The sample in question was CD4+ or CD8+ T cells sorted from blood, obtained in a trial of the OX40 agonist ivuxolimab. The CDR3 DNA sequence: TGTGCCAGCAGAGTTGTAGGCAGGGAGAAGCAGTACGAGCAGTACTTC. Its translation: CASRVVGREKQYEQYF.